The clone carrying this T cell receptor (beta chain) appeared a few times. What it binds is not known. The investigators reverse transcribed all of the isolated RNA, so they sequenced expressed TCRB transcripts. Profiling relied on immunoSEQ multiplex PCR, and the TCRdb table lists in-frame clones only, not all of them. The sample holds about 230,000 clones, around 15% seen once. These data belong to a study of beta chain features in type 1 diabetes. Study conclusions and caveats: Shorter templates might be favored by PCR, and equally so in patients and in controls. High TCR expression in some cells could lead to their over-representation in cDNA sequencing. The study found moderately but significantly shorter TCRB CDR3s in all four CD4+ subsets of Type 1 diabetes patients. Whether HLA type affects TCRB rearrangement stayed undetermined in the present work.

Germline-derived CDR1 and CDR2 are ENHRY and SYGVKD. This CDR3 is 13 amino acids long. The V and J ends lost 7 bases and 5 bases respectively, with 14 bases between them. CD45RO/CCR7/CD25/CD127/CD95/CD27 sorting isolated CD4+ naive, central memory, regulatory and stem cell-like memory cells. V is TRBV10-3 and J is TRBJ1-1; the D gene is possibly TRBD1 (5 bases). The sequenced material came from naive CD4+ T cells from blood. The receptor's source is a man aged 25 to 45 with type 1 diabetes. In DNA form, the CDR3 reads TGTGCCATCATGGGGGTTCTAAAGACTGAAGCTTTCTTT. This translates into CAIMGVLKTEAFF.